The next 27 T cell receptor beta chains were all read from a single sample in a study of PD-L1 blockade in urothelial cancer. TCRdb keeps only in-frame clones here, not all; method: immunoSEQ multiplex PCR. The repertoire holds under 40,000 clones, 80% to 95% seen once, with roughly 8% in the top ten. The sequencing used PBMCs, collected around atezolizumab (anti-PD-L1) treatment. These receptors originate from a man aged 70-80 years with urothelial cancer.

DNA for the CDR3: TGTGCCTGGGCGGGGCAGGGTAGGGTTGGCAATCAGCCCCAGCATTTT. Amino acid sequence: CAWAGQGRVGNQPQHF. This chain joins TRBV30 and TRBJ1-5; TRBD1 might be the D (5 bases). Germline loops: CDR1 GTSNPN, CDR2 SVGIG (reference sequence). The V gene lost 5 bases and the J gene lost 2 bases, with 19 bases spanning the gap. This CDR3 has 16 amino acids.

This rearrangement joins TRBV9 to TRBJ2-1, with 9 bases fitting TRBD1. Germline values: CDR1 SGDLS, CDR2 YYNGEE. The CDR3 consists of 14 residues. The V segment lost 3 bases and the J segment 5 bases; nucleotides outside the gene matches: 3. This CDR3 reads CASSAGQGNNEQFF. In DNA, the CDR3 is TGTGCCAGCAGCGCCGGACAGGGGAACAATGAGCAGTTCTTC.

The V and J genes are TRBV5-1 and TRBJ1-2; 8 bases align to TRBD1. This CDR3 contains 14 residues. After removal of 2 bases from V and 5 bases from J, the junction contained 5 bases not matched to a gene. The V gene's germline CDR1 is SGHRS and CDR2 YFSETQ. In DNA, the CDR3 is TGCGCCAGCAGCTTCAGGGGGCCAGGATATGGCTACACCTTC. It specifies CASSFRGPGYGYTF.

The chain couples TRBV27 to TRBJ2-7, with 7 bases lining up with TRBD2. The V gene's germline CDR1 is MNHEY and CDR2 SMNVEV (reference sequence). CDR3 length: 13 amino acids. V trimming: 3 bases; J trimming: 8 bases; junction bases outside the gene matches: 7. CDR3 protein: CASSFGTNFQQYF. In DNA form, the CDR3 reads TGTGCCAGCAGTTTCGGGACTAATTTCCAGCAGTACTTC.

The genes are TRBV25-1 and TRBJ2-7; perhaps TRBD1 as D (6 bases). Germline-derived CDR1 and CDR2 are MGHDK and SYGVNS. The V gene lost 6 bases and the J gene lost 2 bases, with 11 bases spanning the gap. This CDR3 contains 13 residues. CDR3 residues: CASSEDRTYEQYF. For the CDR3, the DNA is TGTGCCAGCAGCGAAGACAGGACCTACGAGCAGTACTTC.

The rearrangement uses TRBV5-5 and TRBJ2-1, with 9 bases fitting TRBD2. Germline lookup yields CDR1 SGHKS and CDR2 YYEKEE (reference sequence). The CDR3 sequence is 15 residues long. V shed 0 bases and J 6 bases; nucleotides not matched to a gene: 4. CDR3 sequence (DNA): TGTGCCAGCAGCTTGGACGGGACTAGCTTCAATGAGCAGTTCTTC. Translation gives CASSLDGTSFNEQFF.

This chain uses TRBV19 with TRBJ1-1; no clear D. From germline, CDR1 is LNHDA and CDR2 SQIVND (reference sequence). This CDR3 region has 13 residues. V lost 7 bases to trimming and J lost 2 bases, with 11 bases between them. DNA for the CDR3: TGTGCCAGTACTCGACAAGAAAACACTGAAGCTTTCTTT. Its protein product is CASTRQENTEAFF. The full variable domain, with the rest looked up from reference TRBV19 and TRBJ1-1, is DGGITQSPKYLFRKEGQNVTLSCEQNLNHDAMYWYRQDPGQGLRLIYYSQIVNDFQKGDIAEGYSVSREKKESFPLTVTSAQKNPTAFYLCASTRQENTEAFFGQGTRLTVV.

This chain joins TRBV23-1 and TRBJ1-4; 8 nucleotides match TRBD1. TRBV23-1 is noted as an ORF with a role that remains uncertain. This CDR3 is 15 amino acids long. Unmatched junction bases numbered 7, after V lost 3 bases and J lost 7 bases. CDR3 residues: CASSQPTGVGEKLFF. In DNA, the CDR3 is TGCGCCAGCAGTCAGCCGACAGGGGTAGGTGAAAAACTGTTTTTT.

This clone occurred a few times. The CDR3: CASRAGTSSTEQFF. The DNA of the CDR3 is TGTGCCAGCAGAGCCGGGACTAGCTCCACTGAGCAGTTCTTC. The J gene is TRBJ2-1, the V gene TRBV6-6, with TRBD2 matching over 9 bases. Germline-derived CDR1 and CDR2 are MNHNY and SVGAGI (reference sequence). The trim removed 6 bases at V and 9 bases at J, leaving 9 bases unmatched. The CDR3 spans 14 residues.

The chain joins TRBV7-6 to TRBJ2-4, with D perhaps TRBD1 (5 bases). Between the trimmed V and J ends, which lost 5 bases and 7 bases, there was a span of 15 bases. The CDR3 is made up of 14 amino acids. Germline CDR1 reads SGHVS; CDR2 reads FNYEAQ. CDR3 bases: TGTGCCAGCAGCATATCCCCCCAGGGTAACATTCAGTACTTC. This gives the protein CASSISPQGNIQYF.

V and J are TRBV9 and TRBJ2-5; D is undetermined. Germline V lookup: CDR1 SGDLS, CDR2 YYNGEE. This CDR3 is built from 14 residues. V shed 0 bases and J shed 2 bases, with 8 bases lying between them. CDR3 protein: CASSVDPGQETQYF. The DNA for the CDR3 is TGTGCCAGCAGCGTAGACCCCGGGCAAGAGACCCAGTACTTC.

V and J are TRBV18 and TRBJ2-5; D gene uncertain. V dropped 1 base and J dropped 1 base, with 4 bases sitting between them. Germline CDR1 is KGHSH and CDR2 is LQKENI. CDR3 size: 13 residues. Here the CDR3 reads CASSPLVQETQYF. In DNA, the CDR3 is TGTGCCAGCTCACCACTAGTCCAAGAGACCCAGTACTTC.

This clone was detected once. The J gene is TRBJ2-1, the V gene TRBV10-3, with TRBD2 identical over 7 bases. The CDR3 extends over 17 amino acids. The germline gives CDR1 ENHRY, CDR2 SYGVKD. V dropped 2 bases and J dropped 7; count of bases not matched to a gene: 14. Here the CDR3 reads CAISEIPAIGGRNEQFF. Written as DNA, the CDR3 is TGTGCCATCAGTGAGATCCCCGCTATTGGCGGGAGAAATGAGCAGTTCTTC.

This sequence joins TRBV5-1 and TRBJ2-1; 7 bases match TRBD2. The CDR3 sequence is 15 residues long. Germline loops: CDR1 SGHRS, CDR2 YFSETQ. The J segment lost 9 bases and the V segment lost 6 bases, leaving 15 bases of the junction unmatched. The CDR3 spells CASTLEPTSVGEQFF. CDR3 nucleotides: TGCGCCAGCACTCTTGAACCCACTAGCGTTGGTGAGCAGTTCTTC. Based on the CDR3 plus reference TRBV5-1 and TRBJ2-1, the full variable domain is KAGVTQTPRYLIKTRGQQVTLSCSPISGHRSVSWYQQTPGQGLQFLFEYFSETQRNKGNFPGRFSGRQFSNSRSEMNVSTLELGDSALYLCASTLEPTSVGEQFFGPGTRLTVL.

The J gene is TRBJ1-3, the V gene TRBV19; a possible D gene is TRBD1 (6 bases). Per the germline V gene, CDR1 is LNHDA and CDR2 is SQIVND (reference sequence). This CDR3 is 12 amino acids long. V was shortened by 7 bases and J by 8 bases, with 12 bases between the two germline ends. Here the CDR3 DNA reads TGTGCCAGTATCCAGGGGAGTTACACCATATATTTT. This gives the protein CASIQGSYTIYF. The full variable domain, in which reference TRBV19 and TRBJ1-3 provide the parts outside the CDR3, is DGGITQSPKYLFRKEGQNVTLSCEQNLNHDAMYWYRQDPGQGLRLIYYSQIVNDFQKGDIAEGYSVSREKKESFPLTVTSAQKNPTAFYLCASIQGSYTIYFGEGSWLTVV.

This clone has a handful of counts. The J gene is TRBJ1-1, the V gene TRBV20-1; the D gene is possibly TRBD1 (5 bases). V was clipped by 3 bases and J by 5 bases, with 7 bases between them. This CDR3 spans 11 amino acids. Germline V gives CDR1 DFQATT, CDR2 SNEGSKA (reference sequence). This chain's CDR3 is CSARGGTEAFF. CDR3 nucleotides: TGCAGTGCTAGGGGGGGAACTGAAGCTTTCTTT.

This clone was picked up a small number of times. This rearrangement joins TRBV4-1 to TRBJ2-7, with TRBD1 identical over 9 bases. This CDR3 comprises 15 residues. Germline V gives CDR1 MGHRA, CDR2 YSYEKL. V lost 4 bases, J lost 6 bases, and 10 bases stayed unmatched. The CDR3 loop reads CASSPYRGRDGEQYF. In DNA form, the CDR3 reads TGCGCCAGCAGCCCCTACAGGGGGCGAGATGGCGAGCAGTACTTC.

The chain carries TRBV7-9 and TRBJ2-7; maybe TRBD2 (5 bases). Trimming removed 5 bases at V and 12 bases at J, with 17 bases between. Per the germline V gene, CDR1 is SEHNR and CDR2 is FQNEAQ (reference sequence). This CDR3 comprises 12 residues. Written as DNA, the CDR3 is TGTGCCAGCAGCACCTCCATGGCCCGGGGGTACTTC. Translated, it gives CASSTSMARGYF.

The chain is built from TRBV20-1 and TRBJ2-5, with TRBD1 as a possible D gene (5 bases). CDR3 length: 11 residues. Trimming took 3 bases from V and 10 from J, leaving 12 bases between them. Germline V gene lookup returns CDR1 DFQATT and CDR2 SNEGSKA (reference sequence). The CDR3 sequence is CSASSPQGQYF. The CDR3 nucleotides are TGCAGTGCTAGTTCCCCCCAGGGCCAGTACTTC.

V gene TRBV25-1 combines with J gene TRBJ1-1, with a possible D match to TRBD1 (6 bases). V lost 7 bases and J lost 4, with 13 bases in between. This CDR3 is 13 amino acids long. The germline CDR1 and CDR2 sequences are MGHDK and SYGVNS. The CDR3, as DNA: TGTGCCAGCATCAAAGGGGGGGGCACTGAAGCTTTCTTT. Protein: CASIKGGGTEAFF. Combining the CDR3 with reference TRBV25-1 and TRBJ1-1 gives the whole variable domain EADIYQTPRYLVIGTGKKITLECSQTMGHDKMYWYQQDPGMELHLIHYSYGVNSTEKGDLSSESTVSRIRTEHFPLTLESARPSHTSQYLCASIKGGGTEAFFGQGTRLTVV.

The gene calls are TRBV10-3 and TRBJ1-3, with D unresolved. This CDR3 spans 14 amino acids. V was cut by 4 bases and J by 4 bases, with 11 bases left in between. Germline values: CDR1 ENHRY, CDR2 SYGVKD. CDR3 bases: TGTGCCATCAGTGGAGGAGGGAACGGAAACACCATATATTTT. Translating it yields CAISGGGNGNTIYF.

This clone was counted a few times. This chain uses TRBV19 with TRBJ1-5; D is uncertain. CDR3 length equals 15 residues. Germline V gene data show CDR1 as LNHDA and CDR2 as SQIVND (reference sequence). The germline V and J ends were trimmed by 4 bases and 2 bases, with 12 bases remaining between them. The CDR3 reads CASSTPGRGNQPQHF. DNA of the CDR3: TGTGCCAGTAGTACCCCGGGAAGAGGCAATCAGCCCCAGCATTTT.

The rearrangement links TRBV29-1 to TRBJ2-7, with D possibly matching TRBD2 (7 bases). The germline V gene has CDR1 SQVTM and CDR2 ANQGSEA. The CDR3 is 14 residues long. V lost 3 bases to trimming and J lost 2 bases, with 14 bases between them. The CDR3 region has the DNA TGCAGCGTTGACGGGGGGCAGGGGCCCTACGAGCAGTACTTC. Translation: CSVDGGQGPYEQYF.

Here the CDR3 DNA reads TGTGCCAGCAGCTCCCACAGGGGCGGAAACGAGCAGTACTTC. As protein: CASSSHRGGNEQYF. V usage is TRBV16 and J usage is TRBJ2-7, with TRBD1 matching 7 bases. Germline-derived CDR1 and CDR2 are KGHSY and FQNENV. This CDR3 contains 14 residues. Trimming cost V 5 bases and J 5 bases; bases outside gene matches: 9.

The rearrangement links TRBV7-9 to TRBJ1-1, with D perhaps TRBD1 (6 bases). Germline V gene data show CDR1 as SEHNR and CDR2 as FQNEAQ (reference sequence). The CDR3 has 14 residues. The V gene lost 5 bases and the J gene lost 0 bases, with 10 bases spanning the gap. CDR3 amino acids: CASSEGQLNTEAFF. The CDR3 coding sequence is TGTGCCAGCAGCGAAGGACAGTTGAACACTGAAGCTTTCTTT.

This rearrangement joins TRBV5-1 to TRBJ2-7; 8 bases agree with TRBD2. The junction had 4 bases not matched to a gene; V was cut back by 0 bases and J by 2 bases. The CDR3 loop spans 15 amino acids. Germline V CDR1 and CDR2: SGHRS, YFSETQ. CDR3 sequence (DNA): TGCGCCAGCAGCTTGGCCGCGGGAGGACCCTACGAGCAGTACTTC. As protein: CASSLAAGGPYEQYF.

The CDR3 reads CASSLSGQGWDGYTF. The DNA of the CDR3 is TGTGCCAGCAGTTTATCTGGACAGGGATGGGATGGCTACACCTTC. V and J are TRBV28 and TRBJ1-2; 8 bases fit TRBD1. CDR3 length: 15 residues. J was trimmed by 6 bases and V by 1 base; bases with no gene match: 7. CDR1 and CDR2 from the germline V gene are MDHEN and SYDVKM.